The clone carrying this TCR beta chain came up once. V dropped 3 bases and J dropped 0; count of bases not matched to a gene: 3. The CDR3 totals 15 residues. Per the germline V gene, CDR1 is KGHSH and CDR2 is LQKENI. The sample comes from a study of blood T cell repertoires in COVID-19. Overall study: Donors in the United States, Italy and Spain gave samples during acute or convalescent COVID-19.

Assay: immunoSEQ multiplex PCR; the TCRdb copy retains only in-frame clones and omits some. The sample shows roughly 240,000 clones, approximately 85% of them seen only once. The specimen was peripheral blood. The V call is TRBV18, the J call TRBJ2-7; the match to TRBD1 covers 9 bases. The sequence was obtained from a man in his fifties or sixties with COVID-19, enrolled during active disease. The CDR3 spells CASSPPQGASYEQYF. CDR3 DNA: TGTGCCAGCTCACCCCCACAGGGGGCCTCCTACGAGCAGTACTTC. Full variable domain (rest looked up from reference TRBV18 and TRBJ2-7): NAGVMQNPRHLVRRRGQEARLRCSPMKGHSHVYWYRQLPEEGLKFMVYLQKENIIDESGMPKERFSAEFPKEGPSILRIQQVVRGDSAAYFCASSPPQGASYEQYFGPGTRLTVT.